Sequencing of this T cell receptor (beta chain) was carried out in a study of T cell repertoires in cytomegalovirus infection. Study context: Public TCR beta signatures indicated both CMV infection and matching HLA type.

CDR3 length: 15 residues. Trimming pared 1 base from V and 2 bases from J, leaving 11 bases between. Germline lookup yields CDR1 SGHTA and CDR2 FQGNSA. A single record per CDR3 protein comes from TCRdb applying MiXCR to the reads. The table shows 200,000 to 300,000 distinct CDR3 sequences, with 6% to 8% occurring only once. This clonotype has a count of ten or more. This TCR was sampled from a human donor in good health (CMV status not recorded). Some clones in this sample may be carry-over from other donors' samples. V is TRBV7-2 and J is TRBJ1-1; D is unclear. The sequencing sample was made of PBMCs. CDR3 sequence reads: CASSLGLWINTEAFF. Here the CDR3 DNA reads TGTGCCAGCAGCTTAGGACTCTGGATCAACACTGAAGCTTTCTTT.